This T cell receptor beta chain was captured in a study of shared clonotypes between healthy human individuals. Study summary: Per donor, three plates held CD4 naive cells, three held CD4 memory, two held CD8 naive and one held CD8 memory. Regarding the study as a whole: Of the naive CD4 clonotypes, around 4.8% were shared across a few donors.

Assay used: immunoSEQ multiplex PCR; TCRdb lists only in-frame clones, some missing. The sample holds approximately 1,000,000 clones; approximately 80% are singletons and the top ten take 0.89%. Only a few counts were recorded for this clone. Its antigen is currently unknown. The CDR3 is 13 residues long. CDR1 and CDR2 (germline): ENHRY, SYGVKD. The trim removed 5 bases at V and 7 bases at J, leaving 3 bases unmatched. The source of this sequence is a man between 18 and 35 years old in good health. Some clones in this sample may be carry-over from other donors' samples. This rearrangement joins TRBV10-3 to TRBJ2-1; 9 bases are shared with TRBD2. The source material was memory CD4+ T cells from PBMCs. The subset denotes: CD45RA-negative fraction. CDR3 in DNA: TGTGCCATCAGTCCTCTAGCGGGAAATGAGCAGTTCTTC. The encoded protein is CAISPLAGNEQFF.